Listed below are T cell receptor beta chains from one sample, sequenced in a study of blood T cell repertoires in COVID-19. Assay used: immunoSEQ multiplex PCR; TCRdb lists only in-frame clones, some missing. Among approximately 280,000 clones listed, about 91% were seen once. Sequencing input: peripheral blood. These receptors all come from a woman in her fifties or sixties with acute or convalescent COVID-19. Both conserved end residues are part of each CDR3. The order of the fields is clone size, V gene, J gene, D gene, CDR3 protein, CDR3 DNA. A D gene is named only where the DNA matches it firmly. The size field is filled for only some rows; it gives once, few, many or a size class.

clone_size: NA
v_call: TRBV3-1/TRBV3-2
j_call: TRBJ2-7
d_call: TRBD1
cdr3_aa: CASSHRGPYEQYF
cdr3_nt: TGTGCCAGCAGCCACAGGGGGCCCTACGAGCAGTACTTC

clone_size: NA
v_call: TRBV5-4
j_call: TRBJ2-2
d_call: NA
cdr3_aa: CASSLARAVYDTGELFF
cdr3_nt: TGTGCCAGCAGCTTGGCGCGGGCCGTATATGACACCGGGGAGCTGTTTTTT

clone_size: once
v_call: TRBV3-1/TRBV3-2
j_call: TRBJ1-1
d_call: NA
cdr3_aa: CASSQGGGTFGTEAFF
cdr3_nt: TGTGCCAGCAGCCAAGGGGGGGGCACTTTTGGAACTGAAGCTTTCTTT

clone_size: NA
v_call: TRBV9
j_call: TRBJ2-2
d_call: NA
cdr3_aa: CASSVRGTGELFF
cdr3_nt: TGTGCCAGCAGCGTCAGAGGCACCGGGGAGCTGTTTTTT

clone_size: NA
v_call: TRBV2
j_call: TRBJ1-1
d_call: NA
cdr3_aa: CASRDSMNTEAFF
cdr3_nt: TGTGCCAGCAGGGACAGTATGAACACTGAAGCTTTCTTT

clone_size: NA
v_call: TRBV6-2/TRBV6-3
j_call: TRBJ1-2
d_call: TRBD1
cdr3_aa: CASSNRGQTPNYGYTF
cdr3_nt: TGTGCCAGCAGTAACAGGGGGCAGACGCCTAACTATGGCTACACCTTC

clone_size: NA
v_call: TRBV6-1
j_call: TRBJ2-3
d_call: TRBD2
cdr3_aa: CASSAPAGGRSDTQYF
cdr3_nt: TGTGCCAGCAGTGCTCCGGCCGGCGGGAGATCAGATACGCAGTATTTT

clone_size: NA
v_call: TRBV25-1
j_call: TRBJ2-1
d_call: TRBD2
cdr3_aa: CASSGTSGTPYNEQFF
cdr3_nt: TGTGCCAGCAGTGGTACTAGCGGGACACCCTACAATGAGCAGTTCTTC

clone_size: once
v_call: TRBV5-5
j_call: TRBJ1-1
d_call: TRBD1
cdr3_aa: CASSHRGAFTEAFF
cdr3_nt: TGTGCCAGCAGTCACAGGGGGGCTTTCACTGAAGCTTTCTTT

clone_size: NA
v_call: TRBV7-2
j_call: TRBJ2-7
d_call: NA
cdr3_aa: CASSLVSGGSPYEQYF
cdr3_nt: TGTGCCAGCAGCTTAGTGAGCGGAGGCTCCCCCTACGAGCAGTACTTC

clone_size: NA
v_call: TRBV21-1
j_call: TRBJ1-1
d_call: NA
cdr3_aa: CASSKAYRVMNTEAFF
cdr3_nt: TGTGCCAGCAGCAAAGCTTACAGGGTGATGAACACTGAAGCTTTCTTT

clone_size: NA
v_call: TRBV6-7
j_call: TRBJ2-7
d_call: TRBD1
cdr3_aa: CASSYSHRQGSYEQYF
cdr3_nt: TGTGCCAGCAGTTACTCGCACAGACAGGGCTCCTACGAGCAGTACTTC

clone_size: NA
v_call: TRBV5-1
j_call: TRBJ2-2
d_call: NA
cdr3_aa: CASSLGAVRELFF
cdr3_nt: TGCGCCAGCAGCTTGGGGGCTGTGAGGGAGCTGTTTTTT

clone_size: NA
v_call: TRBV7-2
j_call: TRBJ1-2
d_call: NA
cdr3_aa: CASSLHSANYGYTF
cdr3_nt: TGTGCCAGCAGCTTACACAGTGCTAACTATGGCTACACCTTC

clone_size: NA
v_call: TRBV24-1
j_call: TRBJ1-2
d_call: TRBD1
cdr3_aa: CATSEWDRNYGYTF
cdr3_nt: TGTGCCACCAGTGAATGGGACAGGAACTATGGCTACACCTTC

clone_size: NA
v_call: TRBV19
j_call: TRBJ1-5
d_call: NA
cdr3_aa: CASSNGGSSNQPQHF
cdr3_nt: TGTGCCAGTAGTAATGGAGGCTCGAGCAATCAGCCCCAGCATTTT

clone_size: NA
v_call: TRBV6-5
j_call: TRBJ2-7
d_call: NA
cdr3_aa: CASSLGSDETYEQYF
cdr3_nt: TGTGCCAGCAGCCTCGGGTCAGATGAAACCTACGAGCAGTACTTC

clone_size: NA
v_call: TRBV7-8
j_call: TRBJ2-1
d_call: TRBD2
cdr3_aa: CASSPRLAGVSSSYNEQFF
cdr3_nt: TGTGCCAGCAGCCCTAGACTAGCGGGAGTGTCGAGCTCCTACAATGAGCAGTTCTTC

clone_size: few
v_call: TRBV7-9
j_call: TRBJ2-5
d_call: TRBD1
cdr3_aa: CASLKGAETQYF
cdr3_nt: TGTGCCAGCCTGAAGGGGGCGGAGACCCAGTACTTC

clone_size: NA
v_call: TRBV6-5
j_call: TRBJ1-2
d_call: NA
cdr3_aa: CASSYSMVSFGYGYTF
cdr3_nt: TGTGCCAGCAGTTACTCGATGGTGTCGTTCGGTTATGGCTACACCTTC

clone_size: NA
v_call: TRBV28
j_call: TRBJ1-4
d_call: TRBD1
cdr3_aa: CASSLDRVIEKLFF
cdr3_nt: TGTGCCAGCAGCCTCGACAGGGTTATCGAAAAACTGTTTTTT

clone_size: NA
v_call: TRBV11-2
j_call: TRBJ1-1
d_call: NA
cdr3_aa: CASSPGHSNTEAFF
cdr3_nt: TGTGCCAGCAGCCCGGGACACTCGAACACTGAAGCTTTCTTT

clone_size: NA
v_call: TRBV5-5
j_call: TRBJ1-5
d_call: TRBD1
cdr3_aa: CASSLQGFGSNQPQHF
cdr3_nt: TGTGCCAGCAGCTTACAGGGGTTCGGGAGCAATCAGCCCCAGCATTTT

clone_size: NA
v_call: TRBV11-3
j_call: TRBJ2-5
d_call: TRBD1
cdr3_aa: CASSLGRGSQTQYF
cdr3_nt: TGTGCCAGCAGCTTAGGCAGGGGGTCCCAGACCCAGTACTTC

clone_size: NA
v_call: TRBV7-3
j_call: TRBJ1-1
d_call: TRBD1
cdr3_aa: CASRPETGARTEAFF
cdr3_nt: TGTGCCAGCAGACCCGAGACAGGGGCTCGCACTGAAGCTTTCTTT

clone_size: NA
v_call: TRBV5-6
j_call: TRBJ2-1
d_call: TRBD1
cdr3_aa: CASSFGGTGAFF
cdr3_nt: TGTGCCAGCAGCTTTGGTGGGACAGGTGCTTTCTTC

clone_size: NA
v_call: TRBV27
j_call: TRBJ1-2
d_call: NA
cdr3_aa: CASSSAQGTRDGYTF
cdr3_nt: TGTGCCAGCAGTTCAGCGCAGGGCACAAGGGATGGCTACACCTTC

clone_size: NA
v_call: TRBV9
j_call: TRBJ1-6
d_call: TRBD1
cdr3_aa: CASSPMDRVDSPLHF
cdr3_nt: TGTGCCAGCAGCCCGATGGACAGGGTGGATTCACCCCTCCACTTT

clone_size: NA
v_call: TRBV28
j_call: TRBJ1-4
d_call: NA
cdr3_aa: CASSPLGFATNEKLFF
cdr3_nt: TGTGCCAGCAGTCCGCTCGGGTTCGCCACTAATGAAAAACTGTTTTTT

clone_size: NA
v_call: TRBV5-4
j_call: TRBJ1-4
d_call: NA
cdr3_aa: CASSLAGQLAEKLFF
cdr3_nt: TGTGCCAGCAGCTTGGCCGGGCAGCTAGCTGAAAAACTGTTTTTT

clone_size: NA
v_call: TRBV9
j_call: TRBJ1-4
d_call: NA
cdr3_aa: CASSAPGQMNEKLFF
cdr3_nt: TGTGCCAGCAGCGCCCCAGGACAGATGAATGAAAAACTGTTTTTT

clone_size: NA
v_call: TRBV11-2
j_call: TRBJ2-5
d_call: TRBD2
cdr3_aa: CASSPTGRTQETQYF
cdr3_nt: TGTGCCAGCAGCCCCACCGGGAGGACGCAAGAGACCCAGTACTTC

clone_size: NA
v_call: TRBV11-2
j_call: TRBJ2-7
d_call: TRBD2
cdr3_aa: CASILRASGYEQYF
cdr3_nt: TGTGCCAGCATCCTACGGGCTAGCGGCTACGAGCAGTACTTC

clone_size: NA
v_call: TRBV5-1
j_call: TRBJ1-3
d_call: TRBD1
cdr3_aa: CASSRGQGSSGNTIYF
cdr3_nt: TGCGCCAGCAGCAGGGGACAGGGAAGCTCTGGAAACACCATATATTTT

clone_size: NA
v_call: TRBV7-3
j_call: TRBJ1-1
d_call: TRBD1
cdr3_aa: CASSLTGGRTEAFF
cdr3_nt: TGTGCCAGCAGCTTAACAGGGGGCAGGACTGAAGCTTTCTTT

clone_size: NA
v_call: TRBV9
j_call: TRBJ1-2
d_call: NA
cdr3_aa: CASSAKDGGNYGYTF
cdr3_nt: TGTGCCAGCAGCGCCAAGGACGGGGGGAACTATGGCTACACCTTC

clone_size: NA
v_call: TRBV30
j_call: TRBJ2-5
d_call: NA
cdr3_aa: CAWSGLALQETQYF
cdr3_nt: TGTGCCTGGAGCGGGCTAGCGTTACAAGAGACCCAGTACTTC

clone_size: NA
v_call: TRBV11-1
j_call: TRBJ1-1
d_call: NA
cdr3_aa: CASSLATSTEAFF
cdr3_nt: TGTGCCAGCAGCTTAGCAACGAGCACTGAAGCTTTCTTT

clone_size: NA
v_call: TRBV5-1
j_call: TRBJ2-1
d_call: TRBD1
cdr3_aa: CASRLSRGPHNEQFF
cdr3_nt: TGCGCCAGCAGGCTTAGTAGGGGGCCCCACAATGAGCAGTTCTTC

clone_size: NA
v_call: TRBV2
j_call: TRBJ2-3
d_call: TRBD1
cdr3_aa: CASSVGATGAEADTQYF
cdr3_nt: TGTGCCAGCAGTGTCGGGGCCACAGGGGCGGAAGCAGATACGCAGTATTTT

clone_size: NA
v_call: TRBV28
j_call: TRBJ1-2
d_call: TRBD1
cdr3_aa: CASSHRGLNYGYTF
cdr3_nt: TGTGCCAGCAGCCACAGGGGGCTAAACTATGGCTACACCTTC

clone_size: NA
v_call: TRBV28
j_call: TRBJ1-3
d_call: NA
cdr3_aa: CASTGPRGNTIYF
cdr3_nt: TGTGCCAGCACCGGTCCCCGTGGAAACACCATATATTTT

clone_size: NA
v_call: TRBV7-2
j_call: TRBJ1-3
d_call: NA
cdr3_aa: CASSPQGQSPIYF
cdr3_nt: TGTGCCAGCAGCCCCCAGGGCCAGTCTCCCATATATTTT

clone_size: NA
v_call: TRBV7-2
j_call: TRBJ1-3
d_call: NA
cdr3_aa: CASSLAVLTGVSGNTIYF
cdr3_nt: TGTGCCAGCAGCTTAGCCGTATTGACAGGCGTCTCTGGAAACACCATATATTTT

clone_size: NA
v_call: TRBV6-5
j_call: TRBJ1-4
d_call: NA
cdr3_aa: CASSYGQAPGKLFF
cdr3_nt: TGTGCCAGCAGTTATGGGCAGGCCCCAGGAAAACTGTTTTTT

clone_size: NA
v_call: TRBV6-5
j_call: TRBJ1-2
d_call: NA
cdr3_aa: CASRTGGGGYTF
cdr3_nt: TGTGCCAGCCGGACGGGGGGCGGAGGCTACACCTTC

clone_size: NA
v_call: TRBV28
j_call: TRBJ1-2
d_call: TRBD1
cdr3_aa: CASISGGINYGYTF
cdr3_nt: TGTGCCAGCATCTCAGGGGGGATCAACTATGGCTACACCTTC

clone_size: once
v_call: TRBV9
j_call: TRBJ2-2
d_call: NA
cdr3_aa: CASSVERTAITGELFF
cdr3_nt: TGTGCCAGCAGCGTTGAGAGGACAGCGATCACCGGGGAGCTGTTTTTT